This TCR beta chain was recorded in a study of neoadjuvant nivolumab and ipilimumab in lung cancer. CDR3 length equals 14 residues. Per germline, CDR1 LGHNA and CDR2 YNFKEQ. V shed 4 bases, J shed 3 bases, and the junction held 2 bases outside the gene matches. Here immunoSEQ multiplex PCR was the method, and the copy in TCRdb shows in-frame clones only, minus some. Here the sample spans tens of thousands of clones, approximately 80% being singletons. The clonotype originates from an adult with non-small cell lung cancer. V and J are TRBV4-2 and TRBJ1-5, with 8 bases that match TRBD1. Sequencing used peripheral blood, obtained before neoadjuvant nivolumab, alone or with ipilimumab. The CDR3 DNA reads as TGTGCCAGCAGCCTGGGACAGGTCAATCAGCCCCAGCATTTT. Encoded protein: CASSLGQVNQPQHF.